The 26 T cell receptor beta chains reported below all come from one sample, sequenced in a study of blood T cell repertoires in COVID-19. Assay used: immunoSEQ multiplex PCR; TCRdb lists only in-frame clones, some missing. Seen here are under 50,000 clones, approximately 95% observed once, and the top ten hold less than 1.2%. Sequencing input: peripheral blood. All receptors derive from a man aged 55 to 69 with COVID-19, enrolled during active disease.

Only one count was recorded for this clone. V is TRBV6-5 and J is TRBJ2-3, with D possibly matching TRBD2 (5 bases). This CDR3 contains 14 residues. Looked up from germline, CDR1 is MNHEY and CDR2 is SVGAGI. V lost 6 bases and J 2 bases, leaving 12 bases between the germline ends. CDR3 protein: CASRFGLYTDTQYF. The DNA for the CDR3 is TGTGCCAGCAGGTTCGGACTGTACACAGATACGCAGTATTTT.

About this clone: Additional DNA sequences in this sample encode the identical CDR3. CDR3: CASSVGGANEKLFF. Here the CDR3 DNA reads TGTGCCAGCAGCGTAGGCGGAGCTAATGAAAAACTGTTTTTT. The V call is TRBV9, the J call TRBJ1-4; D gene uncertain. Deletions cut 0 bases from V and 3 bases from J, with 6 bases between. The germline CDR1 and CDR2 sequences are SGDLS and YYNGEE. CDR3 length: 14 residues.

In DNA, the CDR3 is TGTGCCAGCAATCCCTCTGACCAGGGGAACACTGAAGCTTTCTTT. This sequence encodes CASNPSDQGNTEAFF. The chain recombines TRBV28 with TRBJ1-1, with a tentative D call TRBD1 (5 bases). Germline CDR1 and CDR2: MDHEN and SYDVKM. The CDR3 is 15 amino acids. V was shortened by 7 bases and J by 1 base, with 16 bases between the two germline ends.

This clone was seen only once. The chain combines TRBV19 with TRBJ1-2, with TRBD1 matching over 8 bases. Per the germline V gene, CDR1 is LNHDA and CDR2 is SQIVND (reference sequence). Trimming took 6 bases from V and 7 from J; bases not matched to a gene: 7. The CDR3 runs 13 residues. The CDR3 sequence: CASRGQASRGYTF. DNA of the CDR3: TGTGCCAGTAGGGGACAGGCAAGTCGTGGCTACACCTTC.

V and J are TRBV5-1 and TRBJ2-3, with a possible D match to TRBD1 (6 bases). V was clipped by 3 bases and J by 0 bases, with 8 bases between them. The CDR3 length is 14 residues. Germline lookup yields CDR1 SGHRS and CDR2 YFSETQ. The CDR3 here is CASSWGTSTDTQYF. The DNA of the CDR3 is TGCGCCAGCAGCTGGGGGACAAGCACAGATACGCAGTATTTT.

The chain recombines TRBV10-3 with TRBJ2-1; D is perhaps TRBD1 (6 bases). Germline V gene lookup returns CDR1 ENHRY and CDR2 SYGVKD. The CDR3 is made up of 15 amino acids. V lost 0 bases to trimming and J lost 2 bases, with 8 bases between them. The CDR3 here is CAISESTGTYNEQFF. The CDR3 nucleotides read TGTGCCATCAGTGAGTCAACAGGGACCTACAATGAGCAGTTCTTC.

This clone showed up just once. The V call is TRBV9, the J call TRBJ2-3, with 10 bases that match TRBD2. This CDR3 is built from 17 residues. V shed 3 bases, J shed 6 bases, and the junction held 13 bases outside the gene matches. CDR1 is SGDLS, CDR2 YYNGEE, per germline. DNA of the CDR3: TGTGCCAGCAGCGACCCTAGCGGGGGCCCTTCCCTTGATACGCAGTATTTT. This gives the protein CASSDPSGGPSLDTQYF.

The chain joins TRBV7-3 to TRBJ1-1, with D possibly being TRBD1 (5 bases). The CDR3 contains 15 residues. Trimming took off 4 bases at V and 1 base at J, with 13 bases between the two ends. CDR1 and CDR2 (germline): SGHTA, FQGTGA. CDR3: CASSSQGGGNTEAFF. CDR3 DNA: TGTGCCAGCAGCTCCCAGGGAGGCGGGAACACTGAAGCTTTCTTT.

The chain links TRBV30 to TRBJ1-1; D is unclear. V lost 4 bases and J lost 1, with 10 bases in between. CDR3 length: 13 residues. The germline V gene encodes CDR1 GTSNPN and CDR2 SVGIG (reference sequence). CDR3 loop: CAWTTTANTEAFF. The CDR3 DNA reads TGTGCCTGGACGACAACTGCGAACACTGAAGCTTTCTTT.

Written as DNA, the CDR3 is TGTGCCAGCAGCCAGAGGGGGGGGCAAGAGACCCAGTACTTC. It is translated as CASSQRGGQETQYF. The chain joins TRBV11-2 to TRBJ2-5; perhaps TRBD2 as D (7 bases). The CDR3 extends over 14 amino acids. The germline CDR1 and CDR2 sequences are SGHAT and FQNNGV. With 5 bases removed from V and 2 bases from J, the gap between germline ends came to 12 bases.

The chain employs TRBV3-1 (or the pseudogene TRBV3-2) and TRBJ1-2; 7 bases are shared with TRBD1. Germline CDR1 LGHDT, CDR2 YNNKEL (reference sequence). CDR3 length: 15 amino acids. With V trimmed by 4 bases and J by 2 bases, 7 bases remained unmatched. The DNA for the CDR3 is TGTGCCAGCAGCCCCTCGGCAGGGGGGAACTATGGCTACACCTTC. Translating it yields CASSPSAGGNYGYTF.

The rearrangement links TRBV3-1 (or the pseudogene TRBV3-2) to TRBJ2-3; no reliable D call. The CDR3 contains 13 residues. V was cut by 4 bases and J by 3 bases, with 8 bases left in between. Germline V gene data show CDR1 as LGHDT and CDR2 as YNNKEL (reference sequence). The CDR3 here is CASSPTLTDTQYF. For the CDR3, the DNA is TGTGCCAGCAGCCCTACCCTTACAGATACGCAGTATTTT.

The chain employs TRBV3-1 (or the pseudogene TRBV3-2) and TRBJ1-2; the D gene is possibly TRBD1 (6 bases). The CDR3 extends over 15 amino acids. Looked up from germline, CDR1 is LGHDT and CDR2 is YNNKEL (reference sequence). V shed 1 base and J shed 8 bases, with 17 bases lying between them. The CDR3 sequence: CASSQVPLRGNGYTF. The CDR3 nucleotides are TGTGCCAGCAGCCAAGTTCCCCTCAGGGGAAACGGCTACACCTTC.

This clone was found once. This chain connects TRBV20-1 to TRBJ2-1, with D possibly matching TRBD2 (6 bases). Trimming stripped 3 bases from V and 13 bases from J, with 13 bases between. CDR1 DFQATT and CDR2 SNEGSKA come from the germline V gene (reference sequence). CDR3 length: 11 residues. The CDR3, as DNA: TGCAGTGCTAGGTGGGGACTCCTACAGTTCTTC. It translates to CSARWGLLQFF.

The chain combines TRBV5-4 with TRBJ1-6; D uncertain. V was pared by 2 bases and J by 7 bases, with 7 bases between. Germline V gene data show CDR1 as SGHNT and CDR2 as YYREEE (reference sequence). The CDR3 covers 13 residues. This chain's CDR3 is CASSFYENSPLHF. The CDR3 nucleotides are TGTGCCAGCAGCTTTTACGAGAATTCACCCCTCCACTTT.

This clone was seen a few times. J is TRBJ1-5 and V is TRBV28, with D perhaps TRBD1 (6 bases). V dropped 6 bases and J dropped 3 bases, with 21 bases sitting between them. The CDR3 runs 17 residues. Germline assignment: CDR1 MDHEN and CDR2 SYDVKM. The CDR3 region is CASRSPARGALNQPQHF. The CDR3 coding sequence is TGTGCCAGCAGATCCCCGGCTCGGGGGGCCCTCAATCAGCCCCAGCATTTT. Full variable domain (rest looked up from reference TRBV28 and TRBJ1-5): DVKVTQSSRYLVKRTGEKVFLECVQDMDHENMFWYRQDPGLGLRLIYFSYDVKMKEKGDIPEGYSVSREKKERFSLILESASTNQTSMYLCASRSPARGALNQPQHFGDGTRLSIL.

The chain links TRBV19 to TRBJ2-1, with D perhaps matching TRBD2 (5 bases). The V gene's germline CDR1 is LNHDA and CDR2 SQIVND (reference sequence). The germline V and J ends were trimmed by 5 bases and 0 bases, with 14 bases remaining between them. CDR3 length: 16 residues. This chain's CDR3 is CASSDKDRGSYNEQFF. CDR3 bases: TGTGCCAGTAGTGATAAGGACCGGGGCTCCTACAATGAGCAGTTCTTC.

The chain is built from TRBV20-1 and TRBJ2-1; 12 bases map to TRBD2. The CDR3 contains 14 residues. Germline lookup yields CDR1 DFQATT and CDR2 SNEGSKA (reference sequence). With V trimmed by 3 bases and J by 7 bases, 4 bases remained unmatched. The CDR3 spells CSASRTSGINEQFF. CDR3 coding DNA: TGCAGTGCTAGTAGGACTAGCGGGATTAATGAGCAGTTCTTC.

The V call is TRBV11-3, the J call TRBJ2-1; D is perhaps TRBD2 (5 bases). The CDR3 consists of 14 residues. V was clipped by 2 bases and J by 0 bases, with 5 bases between them. Germline values: CDR1 SGHNT, CDR2 YENEEA. The chain's CDR3 is CASSLRGSYNEQFF. CDR3 DNA: TGTGCCAGCAGCTTACGGGGCTCCTACAATGAGCAGTTCTTC. The entire variable domain, with the rest obtained from reference TRBV11-3 and TRBJ2-1, is as follows: EAGVVQSPRYKIIEKKQPVAFWCNPISGHNTLYWYLQNLGQGPELLIRYENEEAVDDSQLPKDRFSAERLKGVDSTLKIQPAELGDSAVYLCASSLRGSYNEQFFGPGTRLTVL.

V is TRBV4-2 and J is TRBJ2-3, with D hard to call. V lost 0 bases to trimming and J lost 5 bases, with 3 bases between them. There are 12 residues in the CDR3. Germline V CDR1 and CDR2: LGHNA, YNFKEQ. The CDR3 loop reads CASSQDIDTQYF. CDR3 DNA sequence: TGTGCCAGCAGCCAAGATATAGATACGCAGTATTTT.

The chain combines TRBV5-6 with TRBJ1-4; D ambiguous. The CDR3 spans 13 residues. Per germline, CDR1 SGHDT and CDR2 YYEEEE. The germline V and J ends were trimmed by 3 bases and 6 bases, with 9 bases remaining between them. Written as DNA, the CDR3 is TGTGCCAGCAGCTCCGGGATCTATGAAAAACTGTTTTTT. Translating it yields CASSSGIYEKLFF.

V and J are TRBV18 and TRBJ2-7; perhaps TRBD2 as D (7 bases). The CDR3 extends over 15 amino acids. Germline V gene lookup returns CDR1 KGHSH and CDR2 LQKENI. Deletions cut 3 bases from V and 2 bases from J, with 14 bases between. This CDR3 reads CASSPGGLPPYEQYF. CDR3 DNA: TGTGCCAGCTCACCCGGGGGGCTCCCCCCCTACGAGCAGTACTTC. Variable domain in full (rest from reference TRBV18 and TRBJ2-7): NAGVMQNPRHLVRRRGQEARLRCSPMKGHSHVYWYRQLPEEGLKFMVYLQKENIIDESGMPKERFSAEFPKEGPSILRIQQVVRGDSAAYFCASSPGGLPPYEQYFGPGTRLTVT.

The J gene is TRBJ1-2, the V gene TRBV24-1; D gene uncertain. The CDR3 is 14 amino acids. Germline V gene sequence: CDR1 KGHDR, CDR2 SFDVKD. V dropped 1 base and J dropped 2 bases, with 7 bases sitting between them. The CDR3 here is CATSDLSRNYGYTF. CDR3 sequence (DNA): TGTGCCACCAGTGATTTATCCAGAAACTATGGCTACACCTTC.

This chain connects TRBV2 to TRBJ1-6; D not resolved. V was cut by 6 bases and J by 7 bases, with 10 bases left in between. The germline V gene has CDR1 SNHLY and CDR2 FYNNEI. The CDR3 loop spans 13 amino acids. The CDR3 is CASRTGNNSPLHF. As DNA, the CDR3 is TGTGCCAGCAGGACGGGAAACAATTCACCCCTCCACTTT.

The chain combines TRBV6-4 with TRBJ2-7; TRBD2 matches 9 bases. The CDR3 is 17 residues long. The V segment lost 0 bases and the J segment 6 bases; nucleotides outside the gene matches: 12. Germline CDR1 is MRHNA and CDR2 is SNTAGT. CDR3 nucleotide sequence: TGTGCCAGCAGTGACTCGAAGTCGAGCGGGGGGACGGTCGAGCAGTACTTC. Its translation: CASSDSKSSGGTVEQYF.

The V gene is TRBV30, the J gene TRBJ2-7; D is uncertain. Trimming removed 3 bases from V and 4 bases from J, with 7 bases in between. This CDR3 has 11 amino acids. The germline CDR1 and CDR2 sequences are GTSNPN and SVGIG (reference sequence). CDR3 protein: CAWSLVYEQYF. As DNA, the CDR3 is TGTGCCTGGAGCCTAGTGTACGAGCAGTACTTC.